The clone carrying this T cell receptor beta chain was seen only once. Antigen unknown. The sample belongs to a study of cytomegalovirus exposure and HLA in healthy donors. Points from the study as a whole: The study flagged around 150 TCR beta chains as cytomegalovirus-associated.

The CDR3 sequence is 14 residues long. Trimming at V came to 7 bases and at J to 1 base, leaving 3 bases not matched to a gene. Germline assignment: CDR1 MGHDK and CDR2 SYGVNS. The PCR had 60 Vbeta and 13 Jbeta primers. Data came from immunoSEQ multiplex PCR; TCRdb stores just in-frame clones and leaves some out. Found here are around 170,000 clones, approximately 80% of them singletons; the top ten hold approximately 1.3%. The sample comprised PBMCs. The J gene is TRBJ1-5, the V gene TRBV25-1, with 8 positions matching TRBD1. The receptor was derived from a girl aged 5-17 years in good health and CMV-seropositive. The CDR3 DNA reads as TGTGCCAGCACCTGGACAGGGAGCAATCAGCCCCAGCATTTT. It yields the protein CASTWTGSNQPQHF. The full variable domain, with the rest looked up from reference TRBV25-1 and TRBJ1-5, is EADIYQTPRYLVIGTGKKITLECSQTMGHDKMYWYQQDPGMELHLIHYSYGVNSTEKGDLSSESTVSRIRTEHFPLTLESARPSHTSQYLCASTWTGSNQPQHFGDGTRLSIL.